This TCR beta chain appears in the sequencing data of a study of OX40 agonist ivuxolimab in advanced cancers. About the research overall: The mean age was approximately 60 years, ranging from about 23 to 85, with 65% to 85% of participants male. Study-wide points: At 0.1 to 3.0 mg/kg and by week 6, CD4+ and CD8+ T cells in the blood had expanded clonally.

Profiling relied on immunoSEQ multiplex PCR, and the TCRdb table lists in-frame clones only, not all of them. Altogether about 21,000 clones are present, around 84% being singletons, with the ten largest covering 12% to 15%. Comments on this clone: Its antigen is still unknown.

The junction had 3 bases not matched to a gene; V was cut back by 1 base and J by 7 bases. Germline lookup yields CDR1 GTSNPN and CDR2 SVGIG (reference sequence). The CDR3 is made up of 13 amino acids. This specimen was CD4+ or CD8+ T cells sorted from blood, taken in a trial of the OX40 agonist ivuxolimab. The chain has TRBV30 and TRBJ2-2, with 7 bases fitting TRBD1. The sequence was obtained from an adult with an advanced solid tumor such as melanoma, head and neck, liver or kidney cancer. CDR3 amino acids: CAWSGQGGGELFF. The CDR3 DNA follows: TGTGCCTGGAGTGGACAGGGCGGCGGGGAGCTGTTTTTT.